Here is one TCR beta chain with its context. The entry originates in a study of blood T cell repertoires in COVID-19. The protocol was immunoSEQ multiplex PCR, while the TCRdb copy is restricted to in-frame clones and leaves out a portion. In the table there are a few hundred thousand clones, more than 75% of which are singletons. The sample was peripheral blood. The source of this sequence is a human donor in a cohort sampled during active COVID-19.

CDR3 protein: CASRPPGQVYGYTF. The CDR3 region has the DNA TGTGCCAGCAGACCACCGGGACAGGTCTATGGCTACACCTTC. V and J are TRBV28 and TRBJ1-2, with 8 positions matching TRBD1. V lost 6 bases, J lost 4 bases, and 7 bases stayed unmatched. CDR3 length: 14 amino acids. CDR1 is MDHEN and CDR2 is SYDVKM in the germline V gene.